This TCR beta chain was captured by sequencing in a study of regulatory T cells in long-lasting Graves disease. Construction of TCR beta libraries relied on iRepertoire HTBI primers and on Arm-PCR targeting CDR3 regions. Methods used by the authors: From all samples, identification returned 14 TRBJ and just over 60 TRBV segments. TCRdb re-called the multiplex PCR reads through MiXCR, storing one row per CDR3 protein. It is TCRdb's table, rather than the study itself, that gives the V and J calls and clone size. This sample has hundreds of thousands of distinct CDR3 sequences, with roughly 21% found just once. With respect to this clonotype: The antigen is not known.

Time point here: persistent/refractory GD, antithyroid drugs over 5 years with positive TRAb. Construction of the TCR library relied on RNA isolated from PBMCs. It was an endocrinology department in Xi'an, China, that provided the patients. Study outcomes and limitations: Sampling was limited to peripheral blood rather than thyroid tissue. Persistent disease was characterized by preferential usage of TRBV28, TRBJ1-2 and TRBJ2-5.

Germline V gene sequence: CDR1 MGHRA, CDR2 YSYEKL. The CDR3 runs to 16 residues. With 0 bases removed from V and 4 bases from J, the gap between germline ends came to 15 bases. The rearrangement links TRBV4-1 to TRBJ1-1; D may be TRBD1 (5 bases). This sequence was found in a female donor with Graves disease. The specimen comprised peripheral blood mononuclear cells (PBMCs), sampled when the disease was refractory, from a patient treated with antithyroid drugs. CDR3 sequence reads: CASSQDQWGYGTEAFF. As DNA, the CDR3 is TGCGCCAGCAGCCAAGATCAATGGGGCTATGGCACTGAAGCTTTCTTT.